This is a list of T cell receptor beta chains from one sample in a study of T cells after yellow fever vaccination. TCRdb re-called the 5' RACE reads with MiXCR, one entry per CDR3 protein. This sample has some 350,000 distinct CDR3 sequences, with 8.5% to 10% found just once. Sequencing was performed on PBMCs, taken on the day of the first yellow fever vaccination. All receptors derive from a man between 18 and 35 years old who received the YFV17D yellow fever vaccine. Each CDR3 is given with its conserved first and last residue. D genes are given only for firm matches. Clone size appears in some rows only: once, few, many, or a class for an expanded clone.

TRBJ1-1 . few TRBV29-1 CSVYRGDTEAFF TGCAGCGTTTATCGGGGGGACACTGAAGCTTTCTTT
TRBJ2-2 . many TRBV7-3 CASSLNSQGSTGELFF TGTGCCAGCAGCTTAAATTCACAGGGAAGCACCGGGGAGCTGTTTTTT
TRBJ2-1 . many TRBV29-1 CSVEVREQFF TGCAGCGTTGAAGTACGTGAGCAGTTCTTC
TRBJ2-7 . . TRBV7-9 CASNSGYEQYF TGTGCCAGCAACTCGGGGTACGAGCAGTACTTC
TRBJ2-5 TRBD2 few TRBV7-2 CASSLALASGRGRETQYF TGTGCCAGCAGCTTAGCGCTAGCTAGCGGGCGGGGGCGGGAGACCCAGTACTTC
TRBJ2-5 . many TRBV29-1 CSVGIQETQYF TGCAGCGTTGGAATCCAAGAGACCCAGTACTTC
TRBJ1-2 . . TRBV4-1 CASSQVRGSILGYTF TGCGCCAGCAGCCAAGTGCGGGGGTCGATTTTGGGCTACACCTTC
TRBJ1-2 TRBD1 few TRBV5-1 CASSLGTGMDGYTF TGCGCCAGCAGCCTAGGGACAGGGATGGATGGCTACACCTTC
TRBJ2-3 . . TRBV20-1 CSGRLVSTDTQYF TGCAGTGGACGGCTAGTAAGCACAGATACGCAGTATTTT
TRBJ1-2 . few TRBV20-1 CSASWTASYYGYTF TGCAGTGCTTCGTGGACCGCGTCATACTATGGCTACACCTTC
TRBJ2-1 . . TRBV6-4 CASSDSAVNEQFF TGTGCCAGCAGTGACTCGGCCGTAAACGAGCAGTTCTTC
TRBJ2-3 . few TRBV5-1 CASSFGATSTDTQYF TGCGCCAGCAGCTTTGGGGCAACTAGCACAGATACGCAGTATTTT
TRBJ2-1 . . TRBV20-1 CSARDTIRNYNEQFF TGCAGTGCTAGAGATACGATTAGGAACTACAATGAGCAGTTCTTC
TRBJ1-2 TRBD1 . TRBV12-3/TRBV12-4 CASSWDRGLGYTF TGTGCCAGCAGTTGGGACAGGGGGCTCGGCTACACCTTC
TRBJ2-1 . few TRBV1 CTSSQEAPSSYNEQFF TGCACCAGCAGCCAAGAGGCCCCAAGCTCCTACAATGAGCAGTTCTTC
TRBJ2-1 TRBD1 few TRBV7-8 CASSLSGQGWYEQFF TGTGCCAGCAGCTTATCGGGACAGGGCTGGTATGAGCAGTTCTTC
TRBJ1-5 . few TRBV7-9 CASSSYGGNQPQHF TGTGCCAGCAGCTCGTACGGGGGGAATCAGCCCCAGCATTTT
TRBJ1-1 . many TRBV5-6 CASSQSPGTEAFF TGTGCCAGCAGTCAAAGTCCGGGCACTGAAGCTTTCTTT
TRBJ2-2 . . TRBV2 CASSVWRNTGELFF TGTGCCAGCAGTGTGTGGCGGAACACCGGGGAGCTGTTTTTT
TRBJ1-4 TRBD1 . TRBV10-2 CASSDRDEKLFF TGCGCCAGCAGCGACAGGGATGAAAAACTGTTTTTT
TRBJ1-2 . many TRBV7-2 CASSLLWDGYTF TGTGCCAGCAGCTTACTTTGGGATGGCTACACCTTC
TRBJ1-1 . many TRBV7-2 CASSLVGQAGEAFF TGTGCCAGCAGCTTAGTGGGGCAGGCGGGCGAAGCTTTCTTT
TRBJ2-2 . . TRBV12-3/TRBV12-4 CASTLVEGRSNTGELFF TGTGCCAGCACCCTCGTTGAGGGCCGATCGAACACCGGGGAGCTGTTTTTT
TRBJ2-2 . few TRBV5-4 CASSLGRGLYTGELFF TGTGCCAGCAGCTTGGGTCGGGGGCTGTACACCGGGGAGCTGTTTTTT
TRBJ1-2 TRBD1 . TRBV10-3 CAISEPTTGKRGYTF TGTGCCATCAGTGAGCCGACGACAGGGAAACGTGGCTACACCTTC
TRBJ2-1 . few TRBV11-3 CASSLGFYNEQFF TGTGCCAGCAGCTTAGGATTTTACAATGAGCAGTTCTTC
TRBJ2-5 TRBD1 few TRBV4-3 CASSRRQGAWETQYF TGCGCCAGCAGCCGTAGACAGGGGGCGTGGGAGACCCAGTACTTC
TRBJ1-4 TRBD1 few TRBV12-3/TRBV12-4 CASNSGTDEKLFF TGTGCCAGCAATTCCGGGACAGATGAAAAACTGTTTTTT
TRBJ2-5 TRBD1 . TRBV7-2 CASSIRQGRETQYF TGTGCCAGCAGCATACGACAGGGGAGAGAGACCCAGTACTTC
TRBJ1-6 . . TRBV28 CASTTTPNNSPLHF TGTGCCAGCACCACAACTCCCAATAATTCACCCCTCCACTTT
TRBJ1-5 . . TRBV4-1 CASSQEPQAGEHF TGCGCCAGCAGCCAAGAACCCCAGGCGGGGGAGCATTTT
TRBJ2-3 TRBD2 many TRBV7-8 CASSLDPSLSSGGADTQYF TGTGCCAGCAGCTTAGACCCCTCGCTTAGTAGCGGGGGGGCAGATACGCAGTATTTT
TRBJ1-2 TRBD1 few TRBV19 CASSTLRQGAYGYTF TGTGCCAGTAGTACCCTCCGACAGGGGGCTTATGGCTACACCTTC
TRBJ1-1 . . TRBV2 CAGRGLPYTEAFF TGTGCCGGCAGAGGCCTCCCTTACACTGAAGCTTTCTTT
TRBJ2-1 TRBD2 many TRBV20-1 CSARDSAGAYNEQFF TGCAGTGCTAGAGATTCGGCGGGAGCCTACAATGAGCAGTTCTTC
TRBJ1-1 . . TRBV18 CASSPQGTNTEAFF TGTGCCAGCTCACCTCAGGGGACTAACACTGAAGCTTTCTTT
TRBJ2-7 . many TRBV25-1 CASSEPGRSHDEQYF TGTGCCAGCAGTGAGCCGGGACGGAGCCACGATGAGCAGTACTTC
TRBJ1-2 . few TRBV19 CASSDPGDGRMWNYGYTF TGTGCCAGTAGTGATCCGGGGGACGGCCGCATGTGGAACTATGGCTACACCTTC
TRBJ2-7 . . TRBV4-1 CASSRPGLGGEQYF TGCGCCAGCAGCCGACCGGGACTGGGAGGAGAGCAGTACTTC
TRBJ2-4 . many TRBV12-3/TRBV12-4 CASMELAKNIQYF TGTGCCAGCATGGAACTAGCCAAAAACATTCAGTACTTC
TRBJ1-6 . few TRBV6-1 CASSRDGSSYNSPLHF TGTGCCAGCAGTAGGGACGGGAGCTCCTATAATTCACCCCTCCACTTT
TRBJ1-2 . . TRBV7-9 CASSLGEGHLLSGYTF TGTGCCAGCAGCTTAGGCGAGGGGCATTTGTTGAGTGGCTACACCTTC
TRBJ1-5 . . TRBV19 CASSAEGFGRPQHF TGTGCCAGTAGTGCGGAGGGGTTCGGTAGGCCCCAGCATTTT
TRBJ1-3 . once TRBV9 CASSAGGGSGNTIYF TGTGCCAGCAGCGCCGGGGGGGGTTCAGGAAACACCATATATTTT
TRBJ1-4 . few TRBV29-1 CSVEAQGPEKLFF TGCAGCGTTGAAGCCCAGGGGCCTGAAAAACTGTTTTTT
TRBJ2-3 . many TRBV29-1 CSAAGEDTQYF TGCAGCGCCGCAGGGGAGGATACGCAGTATTTT
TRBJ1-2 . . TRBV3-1 CATSQEPGLARNYGYTF TGTGCCACCAGCCAAGAACCGGGACTAGCACGTAACTATGGCTACACCTTC
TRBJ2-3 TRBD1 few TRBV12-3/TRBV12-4 CASSNSPGQGSTDTQYF TGTGCCAGCAGTAACTCTCCGGGACAGGGGAGCACAGATACGCAGTATTTT
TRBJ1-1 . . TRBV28 CAIGGYIGTEAFF TGTGCCATAGGTGGGTATATCGGCACTGAAGCTTTCTTT
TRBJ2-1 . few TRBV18 CASSPKFLQEQFF TGTGCCAGCTCACCAAAGTTTCTCCAGGAGCAGTTCTTC
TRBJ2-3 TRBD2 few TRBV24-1 CATSEGGRWTDTQYF TGTGCCACCAGTGAGGGGGGGAGATGGACAGATACGCAGTATTTT
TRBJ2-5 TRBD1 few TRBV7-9 CASSLLGTGEETQYF TGTGCCAGCAGCTTACTTGGGACAGGGGAAGAGACCCAGTACTTC
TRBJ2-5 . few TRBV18 CASSPPVQETQYF TGTGCCAGCTCACCACCGGTTCAAGAGACCCAGTACTTC